This record concerns one T cell receptor beta chain sequence. CDR3 length: 13 residues. Germline assignment: CDR1 MNHNS and CDR2 SASEGT. Trimming took 3 bases from V and 3 from J, leaving 8 bases between them. This specimen comes from a study of OX40 agonist ivuxolimab in advanced cancers. Study in general: Three patients, one with hepatocellular carcinoma and two with cutaneous melanoma, achieved partial responses.

The data were produced by immunoSEQ multiplex PCR, yet TCRdb's version contains in-frame clones alone and is incomplete. Of 74,000 or so clones in the sample, 70% to 90% are singletons; the top ten hold approximately 2%. Here the sequenced sample was CD4+ or CD8+ T cells sorted from blood, taken in a trial of the OX40 agonist ivuxolimab. V and J are TRBV6-1 and TRBJ1-2, with TRBD1 as a possible D gene (5 bases). This receptor was obtained from an adult with an advanced solid tumor such as melanoma, head and neck, liver or kidney cancer. The CDR3 region is CASSDWGDYGYTF. CDR3 nucleotide sequence: TGTGCCAGCAGTGACTGGGGCGACTATGGCTACACCTTC.